The 17 T cell receptor beta chains given below trace back to one sample, sequenced in a study of OX40 agonist ivuxolimab in advanced cancers. TCRdb's table, derived via immunoSEQ multiplex PCR, lists solely in-frame clones and lacks some. This sample carries about 79,000 clones, 80% to 90% of them seen once, and the ten largest clones take approximately 4%. This material consisted of CD4+ or CD8+ T cells sorted from blood, taken in a trial of the OX40 agonist ivuxolimab. These receptors all come from an adult with an advanced solid tumor such as melanoma, head and neck, liver or kidney cancer.

This sequence joins TRBV18 and TRBJ2-5; D remains ambiguous. Germline CDR1 is KGHSH and CDR2 is LQKENI. CDR3 length: 13 residues. V lost 6 bases and J lost 1, with 9 bases in between. CDR3 sequence (DNA): TGTGCCAGCTCTAATCGGGCCCAAGAGACCCAGTACTTC. The encoded protein is CASSNRAQETQYF.

The chain has TRBV5-1 and TRBJ2-1; 16 nucleotides line up with TRBD2. Germline V CDR1 and CDR2: SGHRS, YFSETQ. The CDR3 is 17 amino acids. J gave up 3 bases and V 4 bases, and 4 bases lay outside the gene matches. In DNA, the CDR3 is TGCGCCAGCAGCGAGGGACTAGCGGGAGGGGACTACAATGAGCAGTTCTTC. Its protein is CASSEGLAGGDYNEQFF.

By proportion, this clone is medium-sized. The rearrangement uses TRBV7-5 and TRBJ1-1. TRBV7-5 is shown as a pseudogene. The CDR3 is 14 residues long. In nucleotides, the CDR3 is TGTGTCAGAAGCTTTGTGGAGGGAAGCACTGAAGCTTTCTTT. Residues: CVRSFVEGSTEAFF.

The V gene is TRBV2, the J gene TRBJ1-1, with 8 bases matching TRBD1. J gave up 5 bases and V 4 bases, and 9 bases lay outside the gene matches. CDR1 is SNHLY, CDR2 FYNNEI, per germline. The CDR3 extends over 15 amino acids. The CDR3 here is CASSALMDRETEAFF. DNA for the CDR3: TGTGCCAGCAGTGCACTAATGGACAGGGAAACTGAAGCTTTCTTT.

This chain links TRBV5-1 with TRBJ1-6; no definite D call. The CDR3 has 15 residues. CDR1 and CDR2 (germline): SGHRS, YFSETQ. Deletions cut 0 bases from V and 8 bases from J, with 12 bases between. CDR3 DNA: TGCGCCAGCAGCTTGGCTGGGTTGGGTGATTCACCCCTCCACTTT. The encoded protein is CASSLAGLGDSPLHF. Combining the CDR3 with reference TRBV5-1 and TRBJ1-6 gives the whole variable domain KAGVTQTPRYLIKTRGQQVTLSCSPISGHRSVSWYQQTPGQGLQFLFEYFSETQRNKGNFPGRFSGRQFSNSRSEMNVSTLELGDSALYLCASSLAGLGDSPLHFGNGTRLTVT.

The chain joins TRBV10-1 to TRBJ2-5; 7 bases line up with TRBD2. Germline CDR1 WNHNN, CDR2 SYGVQD (reference sequence). Losses at the gene ends were 7 bases for V and 2 bases for J; bases not matched to a gene: 10. The CDR3 is made up of 15 amino acids. This chain's CDR3 is CASTSVTSQQETQYF. DNA of the CDR3: TGCGCCAGCACTTCTGTGACTAGCCAACAAGAGACCCAGTACTTC.

V gene TRBV18 combines with J gene TRBJ2-7; TRBD2 agrees at 8 bases. V lost 1 base, J lost 2 bases, and 4 bases stayed unmatched. In germline, CDR1 is KGHSH, CDR2 LQKENI. The CDR3 consists of 15 residues. CDR3 protein: CASSPRSGNTYEQYF. The CDR3 nucleotides are TGTGCCAGCTCACCACGTAGCGGGAACACCTACGAGCAGTACTTC.

In nucleotides, the CDR3 is TGCGCCAGCAGCCCCTTAGCGGGCGCCTACAATGAGCAGTTCTTC. It yields the protein CASSPLAGAYNEQFF. The rearrangement links TRBV5-1 to TRBJ2-1, with 7 bases fitting TRBD2. The CDR3 covers 15 residues. Germline CDR1 and CDR2: SGHRS and YFSETQ. With V trimmed by 4 bases and J by 2 bases, 6 bases remained unmatched.

This chain uses TRBV5-1 with TRBJ2-7, with 9 positions matching TRBD1. V lost 4 bases to trimming and J lost 6 bases; unmatched junction nucleotides: 8. The CDR3 totals 14 residues. Germline loops: CDR1 SGHRS, CDR2 YFSETQ. CDR3 loop: CASSLTGGLSEQYF. CDR3 sequence (DNA): TGCGCCAGCAGCCTGACAGGGGGGCTATCCGAGCAGTACTTC.

This chain joins TRBV7-9 and TRBJ1-1, with a possible D match to TRBD1 (6 bases). Trimming removed 5 bases from V and 4 bases from J, with 14 bases in between. Germline V gene sequence: CDR1 SEHNR, CDR2 FQNEAQ (reference sequence). This CDR3 has 14 residues. CDR3 nucleotide sequence: TGTGCCAGCAGCCCGTGGGGGCCGAGCACTGAAGCTTTCTTT. This translates into CASSPWGPSTEAFF.

The chain recombines TRBV7-9 with TRBJ1-2; no clear D. The V end lost 3 bases, the J end lost 4 bases, and 12 bases lay between the germline ends. This CDR3 region has 14 residues. CDR1 SEHNR and CDR2 FQNEAQ come from the germline V gene (reference sequence). The CDR3 DNA sequence: TGTGCCAGCAGCTTTTTAGGGTCTGGCTATGGCTACACCTTC. The encoded protein is CASSFLGSGYGYTF.

In the case of this clone: One end of the junction varies from germline; a read error may be responsible. This chain uses TRBV4-1 with TRBJ2-3; D is unresolved. The germline gives CDR1 MGHRA, CDR2 YSYEKL. There are 11 residues in the CDR3. CDR3 sequence (DNA): TGCGCCAGCAGACAAGGAGATACGCAGTATTTT. As protein: CASRQGDTQYF.

The rearrangement uses TRBV19 and TRBJ2-5; D is ambiguous. CDR1 and CDR2 (germline): LNHDA, SQIVND (reference sequence). The germline V and J ends were trimmed by 5 bases and 0 bases, with 7 bases remaining between them. The CDR3 is 13 amino acids. CDR3 in amino acids: CASSGLDQETQYF. The CDR3 region has the DNA TGTGCCAGTAGTGGCCTGGACCAAGAGACCCAGTACTTC.

The chain recombines TRBV5-1 with TRBJ2-7, with no clear D. The V gene's germline CDR1 is SGHRS and CDR2 YFSETQ. The CDR3 runs to 14 residues. Trimming stripped 1 base from V and 1 base from J, with 9 bases between. The CDR3 is CASSLPPESYEQYF. DNA of the CDR3: TGCGCCAGCAGCTTGCCGCCCGAATCCTACGAGCAGTACTTC.

The V and J genes are TRBV19 and TRBJ2-7, with D perhaps assigned TRBD1 or TRBD2 (5 bases each). The CDR3 is 12 amino acids. Per the germline V gene, CDR1 is LNHDA and CDR2 is SQIVND (reference sequence). The CDR3 DNA reads as TGTGCAAGGAGCCGGGACCAATACGAGCAGTACTTC. Its protein is CARSRDQYEQYF.

The CDR3 DNA reads TGTGCCAGCAGCTCGATAGCGGGAGGGGAACACGAGCAGTACTTC. Amino acid sequence: CASSSIAGGEHEQYF. The chain carries TRBV5-4 and TRBJ2-7; TRBD2 agrees at 11 bases. The CDR3 extends over 15 amino acids. Germline-derived CDR1 and CDR2 are SGHNT and YYREEE (reference sequence). With 3 bases clipped from V and 5 bases from J, the junction kept 7 bases outside the gene matches. The full variable domain, its missing parts supplied by reference TRBV5-4 and TRBJ2-7, is ETGVTQSPTHLIKTRGQQVTLRCSSQSGHNTVSWYQQALGQGPQFIFQYYREEENGRGNFPPRFSGLQFPNYSSELNVNALELDDSALYLCASSSIAGGEHEQYFGPGTRLTVT.

The V call is TRBV19, the J call TRBJ2-3; 10 nucleotides match TRBD1. V lost 5 bases and J lost 4; bases outside the gene matches: 6. This CDR3 is built from 15 residues. Germline CDR1 is LNHDA and CDR2 is SQIVND (reference sequence). The CDR3 sequence is CASSRGTGASDTQYF. The CDR3, as DNA: TGTGCCAGTAGTCGCGGGACAGGGGCTTCAGATACGCAGTATTTT.